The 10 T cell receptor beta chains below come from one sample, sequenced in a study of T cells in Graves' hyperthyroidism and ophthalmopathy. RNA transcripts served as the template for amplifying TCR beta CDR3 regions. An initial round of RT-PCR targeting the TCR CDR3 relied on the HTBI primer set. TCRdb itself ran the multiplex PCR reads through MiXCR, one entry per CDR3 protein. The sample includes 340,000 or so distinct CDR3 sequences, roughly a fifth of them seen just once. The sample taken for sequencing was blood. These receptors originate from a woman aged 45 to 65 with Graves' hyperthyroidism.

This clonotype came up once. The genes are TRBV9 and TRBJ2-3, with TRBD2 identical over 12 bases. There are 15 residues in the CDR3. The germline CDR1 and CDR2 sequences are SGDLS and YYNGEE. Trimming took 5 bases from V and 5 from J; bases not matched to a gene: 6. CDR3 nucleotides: TGTGCCAGCAGTTCACTAGCGGGAGGCCGAGATACGCAGTATTTT. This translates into CASSSLAGGRDTQYF.

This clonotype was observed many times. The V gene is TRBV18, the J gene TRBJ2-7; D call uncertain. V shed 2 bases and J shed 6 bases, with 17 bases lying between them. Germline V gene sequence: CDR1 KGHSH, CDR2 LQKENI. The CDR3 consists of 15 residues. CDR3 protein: CASSPGEGKKGEQYF. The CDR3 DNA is TGTGCCAGCTCACCAGGGGAAGGCAAGAAAGGCGAGCAGTACTTC.

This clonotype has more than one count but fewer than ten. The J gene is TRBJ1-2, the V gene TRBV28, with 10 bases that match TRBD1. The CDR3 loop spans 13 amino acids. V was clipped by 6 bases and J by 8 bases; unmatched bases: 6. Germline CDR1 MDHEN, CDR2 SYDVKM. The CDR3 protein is CASSRDRGEGYTF. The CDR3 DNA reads TGTGCCAGCAGCAGGGACAGGGGAGAGGGCTACACCTTC.

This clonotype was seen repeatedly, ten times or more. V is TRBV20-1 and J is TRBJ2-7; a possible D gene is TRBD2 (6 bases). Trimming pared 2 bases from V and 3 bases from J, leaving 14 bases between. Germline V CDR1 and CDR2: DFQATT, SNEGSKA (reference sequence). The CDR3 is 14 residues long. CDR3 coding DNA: TGCAGTGCTAGATATTTGGCGGGACTCTACGAGCAGTACTTC. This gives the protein CSARYLAGLYEQYF.

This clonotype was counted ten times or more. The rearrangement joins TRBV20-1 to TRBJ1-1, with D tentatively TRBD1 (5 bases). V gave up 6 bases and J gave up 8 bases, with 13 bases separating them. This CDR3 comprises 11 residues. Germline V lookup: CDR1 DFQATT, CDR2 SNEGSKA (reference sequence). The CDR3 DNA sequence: TGCAGTGCCTCCTCCGGGGGGGAAGCTTTCTTT. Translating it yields CSASSGGEAFF.

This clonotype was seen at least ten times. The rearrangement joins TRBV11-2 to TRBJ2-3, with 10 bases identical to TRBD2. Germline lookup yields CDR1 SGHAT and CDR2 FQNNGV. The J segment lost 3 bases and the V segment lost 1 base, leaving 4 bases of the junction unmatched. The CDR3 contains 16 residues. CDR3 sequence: CASSLASGSRTDTQYF. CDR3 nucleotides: TGTGCCAGCAGCTTAGCTAGCGGGAGTAGAACAGATACGCAGTATTTT.

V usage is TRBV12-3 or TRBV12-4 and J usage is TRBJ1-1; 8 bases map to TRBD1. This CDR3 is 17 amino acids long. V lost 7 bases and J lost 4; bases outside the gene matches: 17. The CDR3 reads CASTIFSLDRGVTEAFF. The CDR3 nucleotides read TGTGCCAGCACCATATTTTCCCTTGACAGGGGTGTCACTGAAGCTTTCTTT.

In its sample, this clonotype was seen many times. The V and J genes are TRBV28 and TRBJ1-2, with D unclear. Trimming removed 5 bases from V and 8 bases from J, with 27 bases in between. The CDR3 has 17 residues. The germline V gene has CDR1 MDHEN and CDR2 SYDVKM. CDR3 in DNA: TGTGCCAGCAGTCCACAGCTAAACCGAATAGGGCCCGGGGGCTACACCTTC. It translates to CASSPQLNRIGPGGYTF.

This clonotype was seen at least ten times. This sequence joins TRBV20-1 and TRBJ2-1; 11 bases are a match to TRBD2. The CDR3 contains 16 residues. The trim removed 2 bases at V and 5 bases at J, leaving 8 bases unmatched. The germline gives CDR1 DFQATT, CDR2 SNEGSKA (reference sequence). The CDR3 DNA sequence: TGCAGTGCTAGACCTTATACTAGCGGGGGTAACAATGAGCAGTTCTTC. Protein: CSARPYTSGGNNEQFF.

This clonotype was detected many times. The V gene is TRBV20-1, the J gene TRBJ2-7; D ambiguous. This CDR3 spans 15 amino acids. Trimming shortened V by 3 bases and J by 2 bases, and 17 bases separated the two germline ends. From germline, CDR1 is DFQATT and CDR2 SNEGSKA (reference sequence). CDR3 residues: CSASTPRQATYEQYF. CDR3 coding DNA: TGCAGTGCTAGCACGCCTCGACAAGCTACCTACGAGCAGTACTTC.